Sequencing of this T cell receptor beta chain was carried out in a study of CD8+ T cells in alopecia areata. Looked up from germline, CDR1 is SGHDT and CDR2 is YYEEEE. The V end lost 4 bases, the J end lost 6 bases, and 11 bases lay between the germline ends. There are 13 residues in the CDR3. As to treatment: oral pan-JAK inhibitor, 5-10 mg twice daily. This clone was seen once. After isolation, RNA underwent reverse transcription to generate cDNA as the sequencing template. Repertoires were generated with immunoSEQ multiplex PCR, while TCRdb's copy carries only in-frame clones and drops some. Altogether 150,000 to 200,000 clones are present, around 60% being singletons, with the ten largest covering under 1.5%.

The sequence was collected from a human donor with alopecia areata. The chain carries TRBV5-6 and TRBJ1-5; no clear D gene. The starting material was CD4+ T cells sorted from blood, obtained at week 49, from a patient treated with tofacitinib. The CDR3 nucleotides are TGTGCCAGCAGCCCGGACCGTGGTCAGCCCCAGCATTTT. Amino acid sequence: CASSPDRGQPQHF.